This T cell receptor (beta chain) derives from a study of blood T cells in healthy people across ages. Ranging in age from about 6 to 100, the donors were healthy Caucasian individuals from Russia. Through a sample-barcoded 5' primer and a J-beta primer mix, a second PCR was run for 7 to 11 cycles. A template-switch adaptor with 12 random nucleotides tagged each cDNA molecule. A single record per CDR3 protein comes from TCRdb applying MiXCR to the 5' RACE reads. Of 630,000 or so distinct CDR3 sequences in the sample, about 30% were seen once. Study-wide findings and caveats: Shifts in expanded clonotypes may have been confounded by donor CMV status, which was unknown.

On this clonotype itself: Its matching antigen is unknown.

CDR3 length equals 14 residues. The V end was cut by 3 bases, the J end by 7 bases, with 10 bases between. Source material: blood. This rearrangement joins TRBV12-3 or TRBV12-4 to TRBJ1-6; no clear D gene. The receptor was isolated from a woman aged 80 or over in good health. As DNA, the CDR3 is TGTGCCAGCAGTTTGAGGCAGCTCAATTCACCCCTCCACTTT. Protein sequence: CASSLRQLNSPLHF.